Presented here are 11 T cell receptor beta chains from one specimen sequenced in a study of cytomegalovirus exposure and HLA in healthy donors. With 60 Vbeta and 13 Jbeta primers, the PCR was carried out. Method: immunoSEQ multiplex PCR; TCRdb's copy keeps in-frame clones and lacks some. The data contain about 160,000 clones, roughly 75% of them seen just once; the ten biggest clones take up approximately 2.3%. The sequenced material came from PBMCs. Source of these receptors: a female donor in good health and CMV-seronegative.

The V and J genes are TRBV4-2 and TRBJ2-2; 7 bases fit TRBD1. In germline, CDR1 is LGHNA, CDR2 YNFKEQ. This CDR3 is built from 16 residues. Trimming cost V 0 bases and J 3 bases; bases outside gene matches: 4. DNA for the CDR3: TGTGCCAGCAGCCAAGAGCGCAGGGGGTACACCGGGGAGCTGTTTTTT. Its protein is CASSQERRGYTGELFF.

The chain has TRBV28 and TRBJ2-7; D unresolved. Germline V gives CDR1 MDHEN, CDR2 SYDVKM. The CDR3 is made up of 14 amino acids. Trimming removed 7 bases at V and 2 bases at J, with 15 bases between. CDR3 sequence (DNA): TGTGCCAGCAAGCGCGGTGACCGAGCCTACGAGCAGTACTTC. This encodes CASKRGDRAYEQYF.

The V call is TRBV7-2, the J call TRBJ1-3, with 11 bases aligning to TRBD1. J was trimmed by 7 bases and V by 5 bases; bases with no gene match: 7. CDR1 is SGHTA and CDR2 is FQGNSA in the germline V gene. The CDR3 runs 15 residues. The CDR3, as DNA: TGTGCCAGCAGCCCGACAGGACAGGGGGCGAACACCATATATTTT. Translated: CASSPTGQGANTIYF.

The chain employs TRBV4-3 and TRBJ1-4, with a weak D call TRBD1 (6 bases). Per germline, CDR1 LGHNA and CDR2 YSLEER. The CDR3 runs 15 residues. V lost 6 bases and J 6 bases, leaving 17 bases between the germline ends. The CDR3 here is CASSPWEGVDEKLFF. CDR3 sequence (DNA): TGCGCCAGCAGTCCATGGGAGGGGGTCGATGAAAAACTGTTTTTT.

This sequence joins TRBV7-2 and TRBJ1-2, with D perhaps TRBD1 (6 bases). The germline V and J ends were trimmed by 7 bases and 2 bases, with 26 bases remaining between them. The germline gives CDR1 SGHTA, CDR2 FQGNSA. This CDR3 has 18 amino acids. CDR3: CASTWDSFSTGRNYGYTF. Here the CDR3 DNA reads TGTGCCAGCACCTGGGATTCGTTTTCTACAGGGCGCAACTATGGCTACACCTTC.

The chain employs TRBV2 and TRBJ2-3; 7 positions agree with TRBD2. The CDR3 runs 15 residues. Per germline, CDR1 SNHLY and CDR2 FYNNEI. V shed 7 bases and J 4 bases; nucleotides not matched to a gene: 11. This CDR3 is CASTPLGGGADTQYF. As DNA, the CDR3 is TGTGCCAGCACCCCCCTGGGGGGGGGTGCAGATACGCAGTATTTT.

The V call is TRBV28, the J call TRBJ2-1, with TRBD2 matching over 7 bases. J lost 8 bases, V lost 4 bases, and 11 bases had no gene match. This CDR3 is 15 amino acids long. Germline assignment: CDR1 MDHEN and CDR2 SYDVKM. The CDR3: CASSSVIRRGDEQFF. The CDR3 DNA follows: TGTGCCAGCAGTTCTGTGATCCGCCGGGGGGATGAGCAGTTCTTC.

The V gene is TRBV5-5, the J gene TRBJ1-5; D is unresolved. The V gene lost 4 bases and the J gene lost 4 bases, with 15 bases spanning the gap. There are 15 residues in the CDR3. The germline gives CDR1 SGHKS, CDR2 YYEKEE (reference sequence). CDR3 in DNA: TGTGCCAGCAGCCCCCTAGCGGGTGAAAATCAGCCCCAGCATTTT. This encodes CASSPLAGENQPQHF. Supplemented by reference TRBV5-5 and TRBJ1-5, the full variable domain reads DAGVTQSPTHLIKTRGQQVTLRCSPISGHKSVSWYQQVLGQGPQFIFQYYEKEERGRGNFPDRFSARQFPNYSSELNVNALLLGDSALYLCASSPLAGENQPQHFGDGTRLSIL.

This clone was seen a few times. The rearrangement joins TRBV27 to TRBJ2-2; 10 bases fit TRBD1. The ends lost 5 bases at V and 3 bases at J; junction bases unmatched: 3. Germline V gene sequence: CDR1 MNHEY, CDR2 SMNVEV (reference sequence). The CDR3 length is 15 residues. The CDR3 sequence is CASSDGTGDTGELFF. In DNA form, the CDR3 reads TGTGCCAGCAGTGACGGGACAGGGGACACCGGGGAGCTGTTTTTT.

The V call is TRBV7-2, the J call TRBJ1-5, with 9 bases identical to TRBD1. The CDR3 runs to 14 residues. Trimming at V came to 5 bases and at J to 8 bases, leaving 7 bases not matched to a gene. Germline CDR1 is SGHTA and CDR2 is FQGNSA. CDR3 in amino acids: CASSQDRGKEPQHF. For the CDR3, the DNA is TGTGCCAGCAGCCAGGACAGGGGAAAGGAGCCCCAGCATTTT.

V is TRBV5-4 and J is TRBJ2-2; the match to TRBD1 covers 10 bases. Germline CDR1 reads SGHNT; CDR2 reads YYREEE (reference sequence). The CDR3 is made up of 15 amino acids. Losses at the gene ends were 3 bases for V and 5 bases for J; bases not matched to a gene: 4. Here the CDR3 DNA reads TGTGCCAGCAGCTCCCCGGGACAGGGGACCGGGGAGCTGTTTTTT. It encodes CASSSPGQGTGELFF.